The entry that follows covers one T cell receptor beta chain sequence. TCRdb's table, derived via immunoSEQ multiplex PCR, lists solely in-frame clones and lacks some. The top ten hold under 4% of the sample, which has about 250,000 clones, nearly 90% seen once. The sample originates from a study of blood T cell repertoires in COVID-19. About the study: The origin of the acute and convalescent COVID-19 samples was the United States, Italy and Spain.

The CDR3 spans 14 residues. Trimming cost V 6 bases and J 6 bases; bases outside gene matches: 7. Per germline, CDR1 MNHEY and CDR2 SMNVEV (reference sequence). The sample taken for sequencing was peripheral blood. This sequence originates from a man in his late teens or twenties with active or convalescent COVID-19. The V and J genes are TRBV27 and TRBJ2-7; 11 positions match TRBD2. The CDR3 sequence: CASSLLAGGAEQYF. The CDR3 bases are TGTGCCAGCAGCCTCCTAGCGGGAGGAGCCGAGCAGTACTTC.